This entry lists 13 T cell receptor beta chains sequenced from one sample in a study of cytomegalovirus exposure and HLA in healthy donors (dated by TCRdb to the late 2010s). Library generation was performed with the immunoSEQ multiplex PCR assay. A mixture of 60 forward primers for TCR Vbeta segments and 13 reverse primers for TCR Jbeta segments was used in the multiplex PCR. Drawn from immuneACCESS, this table holds only the in-frame rearrangements with V and J called that TCRdb kept. Clones are partly lost; checked studies trace under half to an unresolved V gene and leave the rest unexplained. A total of 85,000 to 100,000 clones appear in this sample, 70% to 90% of them only once. The ten largest clones add up to 4.5% to 7% of the sample. Sequenced material: PBMCs. All receptors come from a woman under 30 in good health and CMV-seropositive.

The J gene is TRBJ2-1, the V gene TRBV5-4; the match to TRBD2 covers 8 bases. The length of the CDR3 is 15 residues. Trimming at V came to 4 bases and at J to 6 bases, leaving 9 bases not matched to a gene. In germline, CDR1 is SGHNT, CDR2 YYREEE (reference sequence). The CDR3 protein is CASSALLAEINEQFF. CDR3 sequence (DNA): TGTGCCAGCAGCGCCTTACTAGCGGAGATCAATGAGCAGTTCTTC.

The chain combines TRBV2 with TRBJ1-5; 7 nucleotides align to TRBD1. The CDR3 is 16 residues long. The V gene's germline CDR1 is SNHLY and CDR2 FYNNEI. The ends lost 5 bases at V and 0 bases at J; junction bases unmatched: 7. The CDR3 loop is CASSRRGQYSNQPQHF. In DNA, the CDR3 is TGTGCCAGCAGTCGCAGGGGACAGTATAGCAATCAGCCCCAGCATTTT.

DNA of the CDR3: TGTGCCAGCAACAAAAGGGGGACAGGGGTTTCACCCCTCCACTTT. As protein: CASNKRGTGVSPLHF. The J gene is TRBJ1-6, the V gene TRBV6-5; 10 nucleotides agree with TRBD1. This CDR3 is built from 15 residues. Germline assignment: CDR1 MNHEY and CDR2 SVGAGI. J gave up 9 bases and V 7 bases, and 9 bases lay outside the gene matches.

The chain combines TRBV15 with TRBJ2-1; the match to TRBD1 covers 12 bases. The CDR3 spans 17 residues. The J segment lost 7 bases and the V segment lost 0 bases, leaving 7 bases of the junction unmatched. Per germline, CDR1 LNHNV and CDR2 YYDKDF (reference sequence). The CDR3 region is CATSREPGQGAKNEQFF. DNA for the CDR3: TGTGCCACCAGCAGAGAACCGGGACAGGGGGCGAAGAATGAGCAGTTCTTC.

CDR3 region: CAISEQGGAFNSPLHF. In DNA form, the CDR3 reads TGTGCCATCAGTGAGCAGGGAGGGGCATTCAATTCACCCCTCCACTTT. This chain joins TRBV10-3 and TRBJ1-6; a possible D gene is TRBD1 (5 bases). V gave up 2 bases and J gave up 7 bases, with 15 bases separating them. This CDR3 is 16 amino acids long. Germline assignment: CDR1 ENHRY and CDR2 SYGVKD.

This clone has just a few counts. The rearrangement uses TRBV6-6 and TRBJ2-7, with 9 bases that match TRBD1. Germline trimming cut 7 bases from V and 4 bases from J; bases unmatched to any gene: 11. Germline CDR1 MNHNY, CDR2 SVGAGI (reference sequence). CDR3 size: 15 residues. The CDR3 spells CASNNPGQGSYEQYF. For the CDR3, the DNA is TGTGCCAGCAATAACCCGGGACAGGGAAGTTACGAGCAGTACTTC.

The V and J genes are TRBV5-6 and TRBJ2-1; 16 nucleotides agree with TRBD2. The CDR3 sequence is 17 residues long. V dropped 4 bases and J dropped 7; count of bases not matched to a gene: 8. The germline gives CDR1 SGHDT, CDR2 YYEEEE. The CDR3 reads CASSGTSGGAIRNEQFF. CDR3 DNA sequence: TGTGCCAGCAGCGGGACTAGCGGGGGGGCCATTCGGAATGAGCAGTTCTTC.

The CDR3 nucleotides are TGCAGCTTGTTGGGACTAGACACAGATACGCAGTATTTT. Protein product: CSLLGLDTDTQYF. The chain combines TRBV29-1 with TRBJ2-3; 8 bases are a match to TRBD2. There are 13 residues in the CDR3. Looked up from germline, CDR1 is SQVTM and CDR2 is ANQGSEA. J gave up 2 bases and V 8 bases, and 6 bases lay outside the gene matches.

The CDR3 sequence is CASSLGWTGMTQYF. The DNA for the CDR3 is TGTGCCAGCAGCTTAGGATGGACAGGGATGACCCAGTACTTC. The V call is TRBV7-8, the J call TRBJ2-5, with 8 bases aligning to TRBD1. Germline lookup yields CDR1 SGHVS and CDR2 FQNEAQ. J gave up 7 bases and V 1 base, and 5 bases lay outside the gene matches. CDR3 size: 14 residues.

The chain carries TRBV7-8 and TRBJ1-2; no definite D call. CDR1 is SGHVS, CDR2 FQNEAQ, per germline. This CDR3 spans 14 amino acids. Trimming pared 5 bases from V and 8 bases from J, leaving 18 bases between. CDR3 DNA: TGTGCCAGCAGCCCAACATTCCGCCAGGCAGGCTACACCTTC. Translating gives CASSPTFRQAGYTF.

This clone was observed a handful of times. This chain links TRBV6-1 with TRBJ1-5; D remains ambiguous. Trimming cost V 1 base and J 6 bases, with 7 bases left between them. CDR1 MNHNS and CDR2 SASEGT come from the germline V gene. This CDR3 region has 13 residues. CDR3 sequence (DNA): TGTGCCAGCAGTGAAGAGCGGGGTCAGCCCCAGCATTTT. Amino acid sequence: CASSEERGQPQHF.

This chain uses TRBV28 with TRBJ2-5, with a possible D match to TRBD2 (5 bases). The CDR3 is 15 amino acids. Per the germline V gene, CDR1 is MDHEN and CDR2 is SYDVKM. Trimming took 4 bases from V and 3 from J, leaving 15 bases between them. The chain's CDR3 is CASSSHVGDKETQYF. CDR3 DNA sequence: TGTGCCAGCAGTTCTCATGTGGGAGACAAAGAGACCCAGTACTTC.

The rearrangement uses TRBV5-6 and TRBJ2-7; TRBD2 is a possible D gene (6 bases). V lost 3 bases, J lost 6 bases, and 19 bases lay in between. Germline V lookup: CDR1 SGHDT, CDR2 YYEEEE. The CDR3 spans 15 residues. The CDR3 DNA reads as TGTGCCAGCAGCTACCTAACTAGCAGCCCTCTCGAGCAGTACTTC. The encoded protein is CASSYLTSSPLEQYF.